This paragraph reports one TCR beta chain. It has no known antigen specificity. Per-nucleotide qualities are absent, and no much larger clonotype sits a single base away. The data originate from a study of blood T cell repertoires in COVID-19 (dated by TCRdb to about 2020). In terms of the full investigation: Collaborator samples came from the United States, Italy and Spain and covered acute and convalescent phases of COVID-19. The dataset comprised deeply sampled blood TCRbeta repertoires from subjects exposed to, actively infected with, or recovered from COVID-19. Where available, HLA class I and class II types were obtained from metadata supplied by the sample provider rather than from assay-based typing. The repertoires were released in a freely available public database meant as a resource for research on the immune response to SARS-CoV-2. The samples were drawn from the first 160 participants of the ongoing ImmuneRACE study and from over 950 subjects provided by 6 global collaborators. Sample metadata almost always included a de-identified subject ID, COVID-19 status, age in years and sex. The prospective study material was composed of cDNA or gDNA derived from T cells, B-cell-depleted T cells, or PBMCs. The full study reports these points: How much clinical and demographic metadata was included differed by source and by participant, and the metadata was provided uncurated.

The germline V gene provides CDR1 SGHVS and CDR2 FQNEAQ. Trimming takes 1 base from V and 0 bases from J, and the germline ends sit 6 bases apart. The CDR3 measures 14 amino acids from cysteine to phenylalanine. Solely the CDR3 DNA is kept, with 42 bases framed from the first base. Whole blood was collected in K2EDTA tubes by collaborating institutions according to the institutions' own protocols. Collaborator samples were shipped for TCRbeta analysis as frozen whole blood, isolated PBMCs, or DNA extracted from either sample type. The immunoSEQ Assay, a bias-controlled multiplex PCR, was used to amplify TCRbeta CDR3 regions from genomic DNA. Under the source paper's analysis protocol: The number of nucleated cells in each sample was estimated from the amplification of reference gene primers within the assay. Sequence reads were collapsed and filtered to measure the absolute abundance of every unique TCRbeta CDR3 rearrangement. Productive Simpson clonality was computed per sample as the square root of Simpson's diversity index over productive rearrangements. In its TCRdb copy, this immuneACCESS table keeps in-frame sequences only and misses some clones. Where compared with another copy, unresolved V genes explain less than half of these, and the others have no known cause. D and trimming come from the DNA, and the V and J calls and clone size come from that table. The sample data list some 100,000 clones, and about 87% of these were observed just once. Of the sample, 9.5% to 13% is held by the ten largest clones.

In this chain, TRBV7-8 is recombined with TRBJ1-2; TRBD1 is a possible D gene, resting on 5 matching bases. Sequencing was carried out using peripheral blood. The receptor comes from a woman between 25 and 40 years old with acute or convalescent COVID-19. The CDR3 protein sequence reads: CASSLVGANYGYTF. The nucleotide sequence reads as follows: TGTGCCAGCAGCTTAGTAGGGGCTAACTATGGCTACACCTTC.